This is a list of T cell receptor beta chains from one sample in a study of T cell responses to AZD1222 COVID-19 vaccine. Repertoires were generated with immunoSEQ multiplex PCR, while TCRdb's copy carries only in-frame clones and drops some. The sample has under 95,000 clones, approximately 88% seen once; the top ten hold roughly 2.5%. The material sequenced was peripheral blood, taken on day 0 of AZD1222 vaccination. The origin of the receptors is an adult in good health. The CDR3 runs from the conserved cysteine through the conserved F or W. The order of the fields is D gene, V gene, CDR3 protein. D genes are given only for firm matches.

NA | TRBV9 | CASSPISSSTDTQYF
TRBD2 | TRBV11-2 | CASSGGTSVYNEQFF
NA | TRBV5-1 | CASSSEGLETQYF
TRBD2 | TRBV27 | CASRRAGGRYEQYF
TRBD2 | TRBV12-5 | CASGLGTSGSHEQFF
TRBD2 | TRBV9 | CASSVVSGGNTGELFF
TRBD1 | TRBV29-1 | CSVASQGDHEQYF
NA | TRBV19 | CASNGGRWNTEAFF
NA | TRBV6-5 | CASTLGGAGHGYTF
NA | TRBV5-1 | CASSLRPTGTATNEKLFF
NA | TRBV20-1 | CSASKNTEAFF